One and the same sample provided the 29 T cell receptor beta chains below, sequenced in a study of memory CD8 T cells in hepatitis C reinfection. The protocol was immunoSEQ multiplex PCR, while the TCRdb copy is restricted to in-frame clones and leaves out a portion. The sample records about 46,000 clones, roughly 89% being singletons. Time point: late/post reinfection, 12 to 24 weeks after detection. The sorted cells went straight to TCR sequencing with no prior in vitro expansion. Material for sequencing was naive CD8+ T cells sorted from blood. These receptors came from a man aged 18 to 30 with hepatitis C virus infection.

This chain links TRBV2 with TRBJ2-1; 9 bases fit TRBD2. After removal of 7 bases from V and 2 bases from J, the junction contained 9 bases not matched to a gene. The CDR3 runs to 16 residues. The germline V gene has CDR1 SNHLY and CDR2 FYNNEI. The CDR3 bases are TGTGCCAGCACCGGGAGTAGCGGGAGCCCCTACAATGAGCAGTTCTTC. Its translation: CASTGSSGSPYNEQFF.

The count of this clone is one. The chain uses TRBV29-1 and TRBJ1-1; D possibly corresponds to TRBD1 (6 bases). V lost 6 bases to trimming and J lost 2 bases, with 19 bases between them. CDR1 and CDR2 (germline): SQVTM, ANQGSEA. The CDR3 loop spans 15 amino acids. The CDR3 region has the DNA TGCAGCGTCCGAGAGGCAGGGGCCCTAAACACTGAAGCTTTCTTT. It codes for CSVREAGALNTEAFF.

The genes are TRBV19 and TRBJ1-5; D possibly corresponds to TRBD1 (6 bases). The CDR3 runs 15 residues. V was pared by 1 base and J by 4 bases, with 11 bases between. Looked up from germline, CDR1 is LNHDA and CDR2 is SQIVND (reference sequence). The DNA for the CDR3 is TGTGCCAGTAGTATAGCAGGGGCAGGGAATCAGCCCCAGCATTTT. It specifies CASSIAGAGNQPQHF. Full variable domain (missing parts from reference TRBV19 and TRBJ1-5): DGGITQSPKYLFRKEGQNVTLSCEQNLNHDAMYWYRQDPGQGLRLIYYSQIVNDFQKGDIAEGYSVSREKKESFPLTVTSAQKNPTAFYLCASSIAGAGNQPQHFGDGTRLSIL.

This clone was seen a handful of times. The chain has TRBV6-4 and TRBJ2-3, with 9 bases matching TRBD2. This CDR3 has 16 residues. In germline, CDR1 is MRHNA, CDR2 SNTAGT. J was trimmed by 1 base and V by 0 bases; bases with no gene match: 2. DNA of the CDR3: TGTGCCAGCAGTGACTCCTCTAGCGGGGGCACAGATACGCAGTATTTT. Translation gives CASSDSSSGGTDTQYF.

The V gene is TRBV7-9, the J gene TRBJ2-1, with 9 positions matching TRBD2. The V gene's germline CDR1 is SEHNR and CDR2 FQNEAQ (reference sequence). V shed 6 bases, J shed 5 bases, and the junction held 2 bases outside the gene matches. The CDR3 length is 13 residues. CDR3 in DNA: TGTGCCAGCAGGGCTAGCGGGAACAATGAGCAGTTCTTC. This sequence encodes CASRASGNNEQFF.

The rearrangement links TRBV21-1 to TRBJ2-7; the listed D gene, TRBD2, was not tested against the DNA. TRBV21-1 is shown as a pseudogene. The CDR3 sequence is 14 residues long. The CDR3 nucleotides are TGTGCCAGCAGCAAAAGGACTAGCGGATACGAGCAGTACGTC. Translated: CASSKRTSGYEQYV.

The rearrangement uses TRBV19 and TRBJ2-3; TRBD2 matches 8 bases. V dropped 1 base and J dropped 0; count of bases not matched to a gene: 3. CDR3 length: 16 amino acids. CDR1 and CDR2 from the germline V gene are LNHDA and SQIVND (reference sequence). The CDR3: CASSIVSGGSTDTQYF. CDR3 bases: TGTGCCAGTAGTATAGTGTCGGGAGGGAGCACAGATACGCAGTATTTT.

A remark on this clone: A junction end diverges from the germline sequence, so it may reflect a read error. This chain connects TRBV13 to TRBJ1-1; 7 bases agree with TRBD1. The CDR3 is 15 residues long. Germline CDR1 reads PRHDT; CDR2 reads FYEKMQ (reference sequence). In nucleotides, the CDR3 is TGTGCCAGCAGTTCCCAGGGGGACTTGAACACTGAAGCTTCCTTT. Protein sequence: CASSSQGDLNTEASF.

This chain links TRBV5-1 with TRBJ2-7; a weak D match, TRBD2 (5 bases). This CDR3 comprises 15 residues. V lost 3 bases and J 2 bases, leaving 15 bases between the germline ends. Germline CDR1 reads SGHRS; CDR2 reads YFSETQ. CDR3: CASSWTGSSTYEQYF. DNA for the CDR3: TGCGCCAGCAGCTGGACGGGGAGTTCGACCTACGAGCAGTACTTC.

The chain is built from TRBV6-1 and TRBJ2-1; 7 nucleotides align to TRBD1. Germline assignment: CDR1 MNHNS and CDR2 SASEGT. Germline trimming cut 2 bases from V and 2 bases from J; bases unmatched to any gene: 12. The CDR3 has 18 amino acids. The CDR3 DNA sequence: TGTGCCAGCAGTGAAATCTCCCTGGGGGACAGACCCTACAATGAGCAGTTCTTC. Protein: CASSEISLGDRPYNEQFF.

The gene calls are TRBV1 and TRBJ2-5; the table names TRBD2, a call not compared with the DNA. Near its end, the DNA agrees better with TRBJ2-7, so the J call may be wrong. TRBV1 is a pseudogene. The CDR3 consists of 13 residues. CDR3 sequence: CTRRLAGNYEQYF. The CDR3 nucleotides are TGCACCAGAAGACTAGCGGGGAATTACGAGCAGTACTTC.

V usage is TRBV4-1 and J usage is TRBJ1-1; no definite D call. With 4 bases removed from V and 6 bases from J, the gap between germline ends came to 15 bases. The CDR3 runs 14 residues. Germline V CDR1 and CDR2: MGHRA, YSYEKL. The DNA of the CDR3 is TGCGCCAGCAGCCCGACCCCTGGAGCAGCTGAAGCTTTCTTT. Protein product: CASSPTPGAAEAFF.

This rearrangement joins TRBV9 to TRBJ1-1; a possible D gene is TRBD1 (5 bases). The CDR3 extends over 15 amino acids. V lost 3 bases, J lost 4 bases, and 16 bases lay in between. Per germline, CDR1 SGDLS and CDR2 YYNGEE. CDR3: CASSAVEGRGTEAFF. CDR3 nucleotides: TGTGCCAGCAGCGCCGTGGAGGGGCGCGGCACTGAAGCTTTCTTT.

This clone has a single count. The rearrangement uses TRBV6-1 and TRBJ2-3, with 10 bases aligning to TRBD2. After removal of 3 bases from V and 5 bases from J, the junction contained 8 bases not matched to a gene. There are 16 residues in the CDR3. Germline V gene lookup returns CDR1 MNHNS and CDR2 SASEGT. CDR3 DNA sequence: TGTGCCAGCAGTGATTGGCTAGCGGGAGCTGGAGATACGCAGTATTTT. It yields the protein CASSDWLAGAGDTQYF.

The chain is built from TRBV19 and TRBJ1-5; D is possibly TRBD1 (5 bases). Deletions cut 5 bases from V and 7 bases from J, with 12 bases between. From germline, CDR1 is LNHDA and CDR2 SQIVND (reference sequence). The CDR3 consists of 13 residues. The CDR3 loop reads CASSVIGGQPQHF. CDR3 DNA sequence: TGTGCCAGTAGTGTTATTGGGGGGCAGCCCCAGCATTTT.

Concerning this clone itself: An end of the junction does not agree with germline; a read error may underlie this. The rearrangement joins TRBV5-4 to TRBJ2-2, with 9 nucleotides matching TRBD1. The CDR3 sequence is 16 residues long. Germline CDR1 reads SGHNT; CDR2 reads YYREEE (reference sequence). CDR3 region: CTSSLQHRGRSGELFF. DNA for the CDR3: TGTACCAGCAGCTTACAGCACAGGGGGCGGAGTGGGGAGCTGTTTTTT.

This clone was seen only once. This chain uses TRBV6-6 with TRBJ2-5; the D gene is possibly TRBD1 (6 bases). Per the germline V gene, CDR1 is MNHNY and CDR2 is SVGAGI (reference sequence). Trimming removed 5 bases at V and 2 bases at J, with 12 bases between. The CDR3 loop spans 14 amino acids. DNA for the CDR3: TGTGCCAGCAGTCACCCGACAGGTCAAGAGACCCAGTACTTC. Translated, it gives CASSHPTGQETQYF.

The chain joins TRBV9 to TRBJ1-1; possibly TRBD1 for D (6 bases). The CDR3 is 13 amino acids. Trimming cost V 2 bases and J 1 base, with 6 bases left between them. The germline gives CDR1 SGDLS, CDR2 YYNGEE. The CDR3 here is CASSVTGNTEAFF. CDR3 sequence (DNA): TGTGCCAGCAGCGTGACAGGGAACACTGAAGCTTTCTTT.

The CDR3 sequence: CASSPGTSGGEQYF. For the CDR3, the DNA is TGCGCCAGCAGCCCGGGGACTAGCGGTGGCGAGCAGTACTTC. The J gene is TRBJ2-7, the V gene TRBV10-1; 11 bases are shared with TRBD2. There are 14 residues in the CDR3. CDR1 and CDR2 (germline): WNHNN, SYGVQD (reference sequence). V dropped 6 bases and J dropped 6; count of bases not matched to a gene: 7.

The chain links TRBV19 to TRBJ2-5; 11 nucleotides agree with TRBD2. The germline gives CDR1 LNHDA, CDR2 SQIVND (reference sequence). The CDR3 runs to 15 residues. V gave up 6 bases and J gave up 4 bases; unmatched junction bases: 7. The CDR3 sequence is CASSRQLAGGETQYF. The CDR3 DNA is TGTGCCAGTAGCCGCCAGCTAGCGGGAGGAGAGACCCAGTACTTC.

The V and J genes are TRBV11-2 and TRBJ2-7, with 9 bases that match TRBD1. This CDR3 is built from 16 residues. V lost 0 bases to trimming and J lost 7 bases; unmatched junction nucleotides: 10. The V gene's germline CDR1 is SGHAT and CDR2 FQNNGV. The CDR3 DNA sequence: TGTGCCAGCAGCTTAGAGCCGGGACAGGGCTTTGAAGAGCAGTACTTC. This encodes CASSLEPGQGFEEQYF.

This rearrangement joins TRBV6-9 to TRBJ2-4, with D possibly matching TRBD2 (5 bases). The V end lost 7 bases, the J end lost 0 bases, and 10 bases lay between the germline ends. The V gene's germline CDR1 is MNHGY and CDR2 SVAAGI. CDR3 size: 14 residues. The CDR3 loop reads CASNPGLAKNIQYF. CDR3 in DNA: TGTGCCAGCAATCCAGGACTAGCCAAAAACATTCAGTACTTC.

This clone came up a few times. The gene calls are TRBV7-9 and TRBJ1-2, with D possibly being TRBD1 (5 bases). Trimming took 3 bases from V and 5 from J, leaving 7 bases between them. This CDR3 is 12 amino acids long. Germline V lookup: CDR1 SEHNR, CDR2 FQNEAQ (reference sequence). The CDR3 protein is CASSLGGYGYTF. The CDR3 bases are TGTGCCAGCAGCTTGGGGGGATATGGCTACACCTTC.

The chain employs TRBV19 and TRBJ2-7; 9 nucleotides line up with TRBD2. The better agreement between TRBJ2-1 and the DNA end casts doubt on the J call. Germline V gene lookup returns CDR1 LNHDA and CDR2 SQIVND (reference sequence). The CDR3 loop spans 15 amino acids. The CDR3 sequence is CASSIGSGRVDEQFF. CDR3 DNA sequence: TGTGCCAGTAGTATAGGTAGCGGGAGAGTAGATGAGCAGTTCTTC.

The rearrangement links TRBV7-9 to TRBJ2-2, with TRBD1 as a possible D gene (6 bases). CDR3 size: 17 residues. V dropped 0 bases and J dropped 0 bases, with 11 bases sitting between them. CDR1 and CDR2 from the germline V gene are SEHNR and FQNEAQ (reference sequence). CDR3 protein: CASSLAAGVANTGELFF. CDR3 in DNA: TGTGCCAGCAGCTTAGCAGCAGGGGTTGCGAACACCGGGGAGCTGTTTTTT.

The chain is built from TRBV4-2 and TRBJ1-1, with 10 positions matching TRBD1. Unmatched junction bases numbered 3, after V lost 2 bases and J lost 6 bases. The CDR3 has 14 residues. Germline V CDR1 and CDR2: LGHNA, YNFKEQ. This CDR3 is CASSQTTGGPEAFF. The CDR3 nucleotides are TGTGCCAGCAGCCAAACGACAGGGGGCCCTGAAGCTTTCTTT.

The V call is TRBV14, the J call TRBJ2-7, with TRBD1 identical over 8 bases. Germline loops: CDR1 SGHDN, CDR2 FVKESK. The CDR3 is 16 residues long. Unmatched junction bases numbered 11, after V lost 1 base and J lost 6 bases. The CDR3 DNA reads as TGTGCCAGCAGCCAAGTCACCGGGACAGGCCTCGTCGAGCAGTACTTC. Encoded protein: CASSQVTGTGLVEQYF.

This chain joins TRBV28 and TRBJ1-6; D remains unclear. Trimming removed 1 base from V and 1 base from J, with 14 bases in between. Germline V gives CDR1 MDHEN, CDR2 SYDVKM. There are 18 residues in the CDR3. CDR3: CASSLLSVAASYNSPLHF. For the CDR3, the DNA is TGTGCCAGCAGTTTATTAAGCGTGGCAGCATCCTATAATTCACCCCTCCACTTT. Supplemented by reference TRBV28 and TRBJ1-6, the full variable domain reads DVKVTQSSRYLVKRTGEKVFLECVQDMDHENMFWYRQDPGLGLRLIYFSYDVKMKEKGDIPEGYSVSREKKERFSLILESASTNQTSMYLCASSLLSVAASYNSPLHFGNGTRLTVT.

The V call is TRBV27, the J call TRBJ2-3; 10 bases are shared with TRBD1. J was trimmed by 4 bases and V by 4 bases; bases with no gene match: 5. The CDR3 contains 15 residues. CDR1 MNHEY and CDR2 SMNVEV come from the germline V gene (reference sequence). CDR3 loop: CASSWGGTGADTQYF. CDR3 in DNA: TGTGCCAGCAGTTGGGGGGGGACAGGGGCAGATACGCAGTATTTT.